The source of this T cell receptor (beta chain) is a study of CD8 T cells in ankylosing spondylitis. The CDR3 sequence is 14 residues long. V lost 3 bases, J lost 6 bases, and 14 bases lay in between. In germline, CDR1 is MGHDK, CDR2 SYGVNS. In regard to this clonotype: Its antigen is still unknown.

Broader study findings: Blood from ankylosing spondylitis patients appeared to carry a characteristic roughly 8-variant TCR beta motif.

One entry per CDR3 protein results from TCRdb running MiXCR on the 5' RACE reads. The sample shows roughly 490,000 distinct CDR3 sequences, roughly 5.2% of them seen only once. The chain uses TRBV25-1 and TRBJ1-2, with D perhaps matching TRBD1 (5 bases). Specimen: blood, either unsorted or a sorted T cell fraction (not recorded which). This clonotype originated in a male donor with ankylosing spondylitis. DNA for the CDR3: TGTGCCAGCAGTGAGGGGGGAGGGGAGCATGGCTACACCTTC. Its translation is CASSEGGGEHGYTF.